Presented here are 30 T cell receptor beta chains from one specimen sequenced in a study of blood T cell repertoires in COVID-19. The protocol was immunoSEQ multiplex PCR, while the TCRdb copy is restricted to in-frame clones and leaves out a portion. Counted here are about 270,000 clones, approximately 89% occurring once; the ten biggest clones make up around 2.8%. The material sequenced was PBMCs or T cells enriched from blood (not recorded which). The receptors were gathered from a man in his forties or fifties who had been exposed to COVID-19.

The chain joins TRBV28 to TRBJ1-4, with 7 bases identical to TRBD1. V shed 7 bases and J 5 bases; nucleotides not matched to a gene: 10. Germline assignment: CDR1 MDHEN and CDR2 SYDVKM. This CDR3 is 15 amino acids long. As DNA, the CDR3 is TGTGCCAGCACCAGACATGGCAGGGGGAATGAAAAACTGTTTTTT. This translates into CASTRHGRGNEKLFF.

The V call is TRBV30, the J call TRBJ1-5; D remains unclear. V lost 0 bases to trimming and J lost 6 bases, with 9 bases between them. Per the germline V gene, CDR1 is GTSNPN and CDR2 is SVGIG (reference sequence). The CDR3 covers 13 residues. Here the CDR3 reads CAWSVTRGQPQHF. The CDR3 region has the DNA TGTGCCTGGAGTGTAACTCGAGGTCAGCCCCAGCATTTT.

The V call is TRBV9, the J call TRBJ2-1; 8 nucleotides line up with TRBD2. Germline values: CDR1 SGDLS, CDR2 YYNGEE. The length of the CDR3 is 14 residues. V lost 4 bases to trimming and J lost 9 bases; unmatched junction nucleotides: 9. DNA of the CDR3: TGTGCCAGCAGCCCGAGCGGGAGTATCGGTGAGCAGTTCTTC. It codes for CASSPSGSIGEQFF.

The J gene is TRBJ1-4, the V gene TRBV30; a possible D gene is TRBD1 (6 bases). This CDR3 region has 16 residues. V lost 0 bases and J 4 bases, leaving 15 bases between the germline ends. Germline lookup yields CDR1 GTSNPN and CDR2 SVGIG (reference sequence). CDR3 sequence: CAWSVLWTAHNEKLFF. DNA for the CDR3: TGTGCCTGGAGTGTACTCTGGACAGCTCATAATGAAAAACTGTTTTTT.

The chain uses TRBV28 and TRBJ2-5, with a tentative D call TRBD2 (6 bases). The germline CDR1 and CDR2 sequences are MDHEN and SYDVKM. Trimming left V 2 bases short and J 4 bases short, with 8 bases between. The CDR3 has 13 residues. CDR3 residues: CASSLEGGETQYF. CDR3 DNA: TGTGCCAGCAGTTTAGAGGGAGGAGAGACCCAGTACTTC. Filled out from reference TRBV28 and TRBJ2-5, the complete variable domain reads DVKVTQSSRYLVKRTGEKVFLECVQDMDHENMFWYRQDPGLGLRLIYFSYDVKMKEKGDIPEGYSVSREKKERFSLILESASTNQTSMYLCASSLEGGETQYFGPGTRLLVL.

The chain uses TRBV27 and TRBJ2-7; 13 nucleotides agree with TRBD2. This CDR3 contains 16 residues. The trim removed 5 bases at V and 2 bases at J, leaving 6 bases unmatched. Germline values: CDR1 MNHEY, CDR2 SMNVEV (reference sequence). CDR3 bases: TGTGCCAGCAGTCCATTGGGACTAGCGGGAACCTACGAGCAGTACTTC. Protein product: CASSPLGLAGTYEQYF.

This clone came up once. In DNA, the CDR3 is TGTGCCAGCAGCCCAGGGGGACTAGCGGAGCTTAGCACAGATACGCAGTATTTT. Amino acid sequence: CASSPGGLAELSTDTQYF. The gene calls are TRBV5-4 and TRBJ2-3; 11 nucleotides line up with TRBD2. V shed 4 bases, J shed 0 bases, and the junction held 10 bases outside the gene matches. This CDR3 comprises 18 residues. Germline CDR1 is SGHNT and CDR2 is YYREEE (reference sequence).

V gene TRBV7-2 combines with J gene TRBJ2-5, with 11 bases that match TRBD2. Germline trimming cut 8 bases from V and 4 bases from J; bases unmatched to any gene: 12. The CDR3 loop spans 16 amino acids. CDR1 SGHTA and CDR2 FQGNSA come from the germline V gene. The CDR3 DNA reads TGTGCCAGCCTCCCTCGACTAGCGGGATCGTTAGAGACCCAGTACTTC. This translates into CASLPRLAGSLETQYF.

This chain joins TRBV10-3 and TRBJ1-5; 7 bases line up with TRBD1. The junction had 6 bases not matched to a gene; V was cut back by 4 bases and J by 3 bases. This CDR3 contains 15 residues. CDR1 is ENHRY and CDR2 is SYGVKD in the germline V gene. The CDR3 bases are TGTGCCATCAGTGCACAGGGGAGCCTCAATCAGCCCCAGCATTTT. Protein sequence: CAISAQGSLNQPQHF.

The J gene is TRBJ1-4, the V gene TRBV5-1; tentatively, D is TRBD1 (5 bases). Germline V gives CDR1 SGHRS, CDR2 YFSETQ. The CDR3 totals 14 residues. The V end lost 2 bases, the J end lost 6 bases, and 11 bases lay between the germline ends. CDR3 amino acids: CASSFPRADEKLFF. DNA for the CDR3: TGCGCCAGCAGCTTCCCCAGGGCGGATGAAAAACTGTTTTTT. Together with reference TRBV5-1 and TRBJ1-4, the CDR3 gives the full variable domain: KAGVTQTPRYLIKTRGQQVTLSCSPISGHRSVSWYQQTPGQGLQFLFEYFSETQRNKGNFPGRFSGRQFSNSRSEMNVSTLELGDSALYLCASSFPRADEKLFFGSGTQLSVL.

V usage is TRBV5-6 and J usage is TRBJ2-2; D unresolved. CDR3 length equals 16 residues. V lost 2 bases, J lost 1 base, and 12 bases lay in between. Germline loops: CDR1 SGHDT, CDR2 YYEEEE. The CDR3 sequence is CASSFSTALNTGELFF. Here the CDR3 DNA reads TGTGCCAGCAGCTTTTCAACAGCCTTGAACACCGGGGAGCTGTTTTTT.

V and J are TRBV29-1 and TRBJ1-1, with 9 bases that match TRBD1. CDR1 is SQVTM and CDR2 is ANQGSEA in the germline V gene. The CDR3 sequence is 13 residues long. V lost 6 bases, J lost 4 bases, and 6 bases stayed unmatched. The CDR3 loop reads CSVLRDRATEAFF. CDR3 DNA: TGCAGCGTACTACGGGACAGGGCCACTGAAGCTTTCTTT.

The V call is TRBV5-4, the J call TRBJ1-5, with 8 bases identical to TRBD1. Germline-derived CDR1 and CDR2 are SGHNT and YYREEE (reference sequence). The CDR3 loop spans 13 amino acids. Germline trimming cut 4 bases from V and 6 bases from J; bases unmatched to any gene: 3. The CDR3 bases are TGTGCCAGCAGCCTGGACAGGGCTCAGCCCCAGCATTTT. This gives the protein CASSLDRAQPQHF. The full variable domain, rest sourced from reference TRBV5-4 and TRBJ1-5, is ETGVTQSPTHLIKTRGQQVTLRCSSQSGHNTVSWYQQALGQGPQFIFQYYREEENGRGNFPPRFSGLQFPNYSSELNVNALELDDSALYLCASSLDRAQPQHFGDGTRLSIL.

The chain recombines TRBV11-2 with TRBJ2-4, with D hard to call. The V gene lost 2 bases and the J gene lost 6 bases, with 11 bases spanning the gap. The CDR3 consists of 14 residues. Germline loops: CDR1 SGHAT, CDR2 FQNNGV. The CDR3 sequence: CASSLPSAPNIQYF. CDR3 in DNA: TGTGCCAGCAGCTTACCCAGCGCCCCAAACATTCAGTACTTC.

Notes on this clone: Other nucleotide sequences in the sample specify the same CDR3. The V gene is TRBV27, the J gene TRBJ1-5; maybe TRBD1 (6 bases). The CDR3 extends over 15 amino acids. Trimming removed 0 bases at V and 7 bases at J, with 13 bases between. CDR1 MNHEY and CDR2 SMNVEV come from the germline V gene (reference sequence). CDR3 in DNA: TGTGCCAGCAGTTTATCGACGGGGGGGGGCCAGCCCCAGCATTTT. The encoded protein is CASSLSTGGGQPQHF.

This clone turned up a few times. The chain combines TRBV3-1 (or the pseudogene TRBV3-2) with TRBJ1-2, with D unresolved. Germline V lookup: CDR1 LGHDT, CDR2 YNNKEL (reference sequence). This CDR3 is 14 amino acids long. Trimming shortened V by 0 bases and J by 3 bases, and 8 bases separated the two germline ends. CDR3 amino acids: CASSQDFGDYGYTF. In nucleotides, the CDR3 is TGTGCCAGCAGCCAAGATTTCGGGGACTATGGCTACACCTTC.

The sample holds one count of this clone. This chain connects TRBV20-1 to TRBJ1-2, with 10 bases identical to TRBD1. CDR1 and CDR2 (germline): DFQATT, SNEGSKA (reference sequence). The CDR3 loop spans 15 amino acids. Trimming cost V 3 bases and J 4 bases; bases outside gene matches: 8. The CDR3 sequence is CSASSRTGGPYGYTF. The CDR3 region has the DNA TGCAGTGCTAGTTCCAGGACAGGGGGACCCTATGGCTACACCTTC.

The V call is TRBV18, the J call TRBJ1-3; D uncertain. Germline loops: CDR1 KGHSH, CDR2 LQKENI. The length of the CDR3 is 16 residues. V dropped 3 bases and J dropped 4 bases, with 16 bases sitting between them. In nucleotides, the CDR3 is TGTGCCAGCTCACCTATTTCAACAGCCTCCGGAAACACCATATATTTT. This gives the protein CASSPISTASGNTIYF.

This chain links TRBV28 with TRBJ2-2; D unresolved. CDR3 length equals 13 residues. Germline CDR1 is MDHEN and CDR2 is SYDVKM. The V end was cut by 4 bases, the J end by 0 bases, with 3 bases between. CDR3 region: CASSSANTGELFF. CDR3 DNA: TGTGCCAGCAGTTCGGCGAACACCGGGGAGCTGTTTTTT.

The chain couples TRBV18 to TRBJ2-7; D might be TRBD1 (5 bases). V lost 1 base to trimming and J lost 0 bases, with 10 bases between them. The V gene's germline CDR1 is KGHSH and CDR2 LQKENI. This CDR3 has 15 residues. In DNA form, the CDR3 reads TGTGCCAGCTCACCACTGCAGGGTACCTCCTACGAGCAGTACTTC. Amino acids: CASSPLQGTSYEQYF.

The chain is built from TRBV5-4 and TRBJ2-7, with 13 positions matching TRBD2. The CDR3 is 14 amino acids. Germline-derived CDR1 and CDR2 are SGHNT and YYREEE (reference sequence). V gave up 2 bases and J gave up 6 bases; unmatched junction bases: 2. CDR3 region: CASSLRLAGGEQYF. In DNA form, the CDR3 reads TGTGCCAGCAGCTTAAGACTAGCGGGAGGCGAGCAGTACTTC.

In the case of this clone: Compared with germline, one end of the junction differs, possibly owing to a read error. The chain combines TRBV9 with TRBJ2-1; no definite D call. The CDR3 has 14 amino acids. Germline lookup yields CDR1 SGDLS and CDR2 YYNGEE. CDR3 in DNA: TGTGCCAGCAGCGTAGTAGTGTCCTCCAATGAGCAGTTCTTC. This sequence encodes CASSVVVSSNEQFF.

This chain uses TRBV12-3 or TRBV12-4 with TRBJ1-5; 12 nucleotides match TRBD1. This CDR3 has 13 residues. The V gene end was trimmed by 6 bases and the J gene end by 9 bases; junction bases not matched to a gene: 3. CDR3 residues: CASRGTGGPPQHF. CDR3 sequence (DNA): TGTGCCAGCAGGGGGACAGGGGGCCCGCCCCAGCATTTT.

The chain links TRBV10-3 to TRBJ2-2; D perhaps matches TRBD2 (6 bases). This CDR3 is 14 amino acids long. Germline V gene data show CDR1 as ENHRY and CDR2 as SYGVKD. Trimming shortened V by 6 bases and J by 4 bases, and 12 bases separated the two germline ends. The CDR3 spells CAIRPNGGTGELFF. The CDR3 coding sequence is TGTGCCATCAGGCCCAACGGGGGCACCGGGGAGCTGTTTTTT.

This clone was picked up one time. The CDR3 here is CASSLEGGVEAFF. The CDR3 nucleotides read TGCGCCAGCAGCTTGGAAGGGGGCGTAGAAGCTTTCTTT. V gene TRBV5-1 combines with J gene TRBJ1-1, with 7 bases lining up with TRBD1. The CDR3 spans 13 residues. Germline V gives CDR1 SGHRS, CDR2 YFSETQ. J was trimmed by 8 bases and V by 0 bases; bases with no gene match: 4. The whole variable domain, remainder taken from reference TRBV5-1 and TRBJ1-1, is KAGVTQTPRYLIKTRGQQVTLSCSPISGHRSVSWYQQTPGQGLQFLFEYFSETQRNKGNFPGRFSGRQFSNSRSEMNVSTLELGDSALYLCASSLEGGVEAFFGQGTRLTVV.

The genes are TRBV7-9 and TRBJ2-1, with 7 bases identical to TRBD2. The CDR3 sequence is 15 residues long. Germline loops: CDR1 SEHNR, CDR2 FQNEAQ (reference sequence). After removal of 1 base from V and 8 bases from J, the junction contained 8 bases not matched to a gene. The chain's CDR3 is CASSLVDNGRYEQFF. The CDR3 coding sequence is TGTGCCAGCAGCTTAGTGGATAACGGGAGGTATGAGCAGTTCTTC.

This clone was observed a single time. This chain uses TRBV7-9 with TRBJ2-7; 8 positions agree with TRBD1. V shed 4 bases and J 3 bases; nucleotides not matched to a gene: 2. The germline gives CDR1 SEHNR, CDR2 FQNEAQ (reference sequence). The CDR3 loop spans 13 amino acids. The CDR3 coding sequence is TGTGCCAGCAGCTCGGACAGGGTCTACGAGCAGTACTTC. Its protein is CASSSDRVYEQYF.

This chain uses TRBV27 with TRBJ2-2; TRBD2 matches 9 bases. Looked up from germline, CDR1 is MNHEY and CDR2 is SMNVEV (reference sequence). Losses at the gene ends were 1 base for V and 6 bases for J; bases not matched to a gene: 3. This CDR3 is 15 amino acids long. The CDR3 DNA is TGTGCCAGCAGTTTATGGCTAGCGGGACCCGGGGAGCTGTTTTTT. Translating gives CASSLWLAGPGELFF.

V gene TRBV19 combines with J gene TRBJ1-5; D might be TRBD1 (5 bases). This CDR3 is 14 amino acids long. Germline-derived CDR1 and CDR2 are LNHDA and SQIVND (reference sequence). Trimming removed 7 bases at V and 1 base at J, with 11 bases between. CDR3 DNA: TGTGCCAGTACCCAGGGCTTAAGCAATCAGCCCCAGCATTTT. Its protein product is CASTQGLSNQPQHF.

The V call is TRBV3-1 (or the pseudogene TRBV3-2), the J call TRBJ1-5; D call uncertain. The V gene's germline CDR1 is LGHDT and CDR2 YNNKEL (reference sequence). Trimming stripped 3 bases from V and 4 bases from J, with 13 bases between. The CDR3 spans 15 residues. The CDR3 DNA reads TGTGCCAGCAGCCACGGTAGAGGACTTAATCAGCCCCAGCATTTT. Translation gives CASSHGRGLNQPQHF.